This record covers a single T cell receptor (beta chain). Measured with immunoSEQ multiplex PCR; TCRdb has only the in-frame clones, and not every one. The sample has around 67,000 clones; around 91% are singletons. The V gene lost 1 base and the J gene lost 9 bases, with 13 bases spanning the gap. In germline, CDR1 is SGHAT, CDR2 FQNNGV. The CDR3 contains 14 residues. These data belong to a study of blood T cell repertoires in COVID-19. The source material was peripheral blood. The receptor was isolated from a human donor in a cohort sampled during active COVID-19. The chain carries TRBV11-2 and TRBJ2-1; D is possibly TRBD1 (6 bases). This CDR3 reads CASSLVTGRGEQFF. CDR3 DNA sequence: TGTGCCAGCAGCTTAGTGACAGGTCGCGGTGAGCAGTTCTTC.